This TCR beta chain derives from a study of neurological immune-mediated disorders. Synthesis of cDNA was performed by 5'RACE using 10-nucleotide random UMIs. Every sequencing run drew on 15-18 subjects and yielded over 180 million TCR-beta sequences. Each CDR3 protein gets one entry after TCRdb re-called the 5' RACE reads with MiXCR. The sample yields tens of thousands of distinct CDR3 sequences, about 12% seen once. Points from the study as a whole: The highest TCR clonal expansion occurred in HTLV-1-associated myelopathy; multiple sclerosis fell below healthy controls.

This sample's time point: longitudinal time-point 2. 2 million unsorted PBMCs were stored in RNAlater at -80 °C before RNA extraction. In this sample, this clonotype turned up many times. The antigen remains undetermined. Sequenced material: PBMCs. The sequence was collected from a woman aged 40 to 50 in good health.

The CDR3 DNA reads as TGCAGCGTCAGGAACACTGAAGCTTTCTTT. Its protein is CSVRNTEAFF. The V and J genes are TRBV29-1 and TRBJ1-1; D gene unclear. This CDR3 spans 10 amino acids. The V end lost 6 bases, the J end lost 1 base, and 3 bases lay between the germline ends. The germline V gene has CDR1 SQVTM and CDR2 ANQGSEA.